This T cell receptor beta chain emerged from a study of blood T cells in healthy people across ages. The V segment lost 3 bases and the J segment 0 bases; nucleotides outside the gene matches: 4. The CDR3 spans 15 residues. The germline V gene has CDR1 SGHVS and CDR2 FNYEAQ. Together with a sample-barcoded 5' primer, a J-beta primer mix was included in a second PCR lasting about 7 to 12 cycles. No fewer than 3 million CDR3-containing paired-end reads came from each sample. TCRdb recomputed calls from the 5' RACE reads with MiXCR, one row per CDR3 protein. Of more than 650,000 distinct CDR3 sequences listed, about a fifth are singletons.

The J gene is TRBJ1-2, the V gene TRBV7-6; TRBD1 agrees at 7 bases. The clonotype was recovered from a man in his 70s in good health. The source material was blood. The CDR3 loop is CASSLGTESNYGYTF. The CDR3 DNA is TGTGCCAGCAGCTTGGGGACAGAATCTAACTATGGCTACACCTTC.